This T cell receptor (beta chain) appears in the sequencing data of a study of shared clonotypes between healthy human individuals. Study in general: Donor ages ranged 18 to 49 years: a couple of women, a few men. Notes on the study in general: What naive subsets generally showed was a larger estimated richness than memory subsets showed. Generation of non-shared clonotypes was less probable than generation of clonotypes shared by all four donors. Only blood was sampled; tissue repertoires likely differ.

Germline-derived CDR1 and CDR2 are SGHTA and FQGNSA. The V segment lost 9 bases and the J segment 4 bases; nucleotides outside the gene matches: 5. The CDR3 runs 13 residues. On this clone itself: Its target is not known.

Produced via immunoSEQ multiplex PCR; TCRdb's table is partial and in-frame only. The sample comprises around 2.5 million clones, 93% of which are singletons, and 0.35% to 0.45% rests with the top ten. The clonotype comes from a man aged 18 to 30 in good health. Some clones in this sample may be carry-over from other donors' samples. Sequences were obtained from naive CD4+ T cells from PBMCs. The subset: CD45RA+ positively selected. The chain recombines TRBV7-2 with TRBJ2-7, with 11 nucleotides matching TRBD2. The chain's CDR3 is CASRGLADYEQYF. The CDR3 DNA follows: TGTGCCAGTCGGGGACTAGCGGATTACGAGCAGTACTTC.